This T cell receptor beta chain appears in the sequencing data of a study of cytomegalovirus exposure and HLA in healthy donors. PCR used 60 Vbeta primers and 13 Jbeta primers. Some clones are missing from TCRdb's copy, which holds only in-frame ones; the method was immunoSEQ multiplex PCR. This sample carries about 200,000 clones, 80% to 85% of them seen once, and the ten largest clones take 6.5%. This CDR3 has 19 residues. V was cut by 4 bases and J by 6 bases, with 31 bases left in between. Germline V CDR1 and CDR2: MDHEN, SYDVKM. The J gene is TRBJ2-7, the V gene TRBV28; no firm D call. This receptor was obtained from a woman between 45 and 60 years old in good health and CMV-seropositive. The material sequenced was PBMCs. The CDR3 here is CASSSVGSDIRWQAAEQYF. The DNA for the CDR3 is TGTGCCAGCAGTTCAGTAGGAAGTGACATTCGGTGGCAGGCTGCCGAGCAGTACTTC.